This T cell receptor beta chain originates from a study of technical replicates of blood from a few donors. Data came from immunoSEQ multiplex PCR; TCRdb stores just in-frame clones and leaves some out. The sample consists of about 93,000 clones, around 96% of them appearing once. CDR1 and CDR2 from the germline V gene are SGHRS and YFSETQ. V lost 4 bases, J lost 2 bases, and 14 bases lay in between. This CDR3 spans 15 amino acids. The clonotype was recovered from a human donor in good health. Sequencing was carried out using T cells isolated from PBMCs. This chain connects TRBV5-1 to TRBJ2-3; a possible D gene is TRBD2 (5 bases). CDR3 loop: CASSLTRAFTDTQYF. The CDR3 DNA follows: TGCGCCAGCAGCCTTACTAGGGCTTTCACAGATACGCAGTATTTT.